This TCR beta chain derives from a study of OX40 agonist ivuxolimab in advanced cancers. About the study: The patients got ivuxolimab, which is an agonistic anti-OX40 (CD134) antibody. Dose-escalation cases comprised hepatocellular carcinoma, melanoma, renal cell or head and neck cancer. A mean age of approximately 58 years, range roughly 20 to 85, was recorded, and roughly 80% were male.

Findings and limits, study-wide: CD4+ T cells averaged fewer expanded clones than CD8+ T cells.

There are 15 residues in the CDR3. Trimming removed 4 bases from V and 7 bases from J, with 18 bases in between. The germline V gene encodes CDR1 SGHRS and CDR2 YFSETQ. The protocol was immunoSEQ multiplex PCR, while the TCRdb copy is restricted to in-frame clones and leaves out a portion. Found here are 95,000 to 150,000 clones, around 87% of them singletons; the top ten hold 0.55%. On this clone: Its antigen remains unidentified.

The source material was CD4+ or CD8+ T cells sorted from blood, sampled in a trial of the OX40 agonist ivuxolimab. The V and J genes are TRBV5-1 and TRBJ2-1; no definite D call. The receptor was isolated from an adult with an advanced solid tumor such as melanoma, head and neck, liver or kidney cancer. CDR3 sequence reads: CASSTSGWAPNEQFF. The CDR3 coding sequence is TGCGCCAGCAGCACTTCAGGTTGGGCCCCGAATGAGCAGTTCTTC. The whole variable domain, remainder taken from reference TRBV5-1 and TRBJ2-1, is KAGVTQTPRYLIKTRGQQVTLSCSPISGHRSVSWYQQTPGQGLQFLFEYFSETQRNKGNFPGRFSGRQFSNSRSEMNVSTLELGDSALYLCASSTSGWAPNEQFFGPGTRLTVL.